This T cell receptor beta chain stems from a study of blood T cell repertoires in COVID-19. V was clipped by 0 bases and J by 4 bases, with 10 bases between them. The V gene's germline CDR1 is SGHRS and CDR2 YFSETQ. The CDR3 runs to 14 residues. Assay: immunoSEQ multiplex PCR; the TCRdb copy retains only in-frame clones and omits some. The data show about 260,000 clones, approximately 90% seen once. This clone has just one count. Material for sequencing was peripheral blood. The genes are TRBV5-1 and TRBJ1-1; D ambiguous. This sequence was found in a woman aged 40 to 50 with acute or convalescent COVID-19. CDR3 region: CASSLGDGSTEAFF. CDR3 coding DNA: TGCGCCAGCAGCTTGGGTGATGGGAGCACTGAAGCTTTCTTT.